This is a list of T cell receptor beta chains from one sample in a study of blood T cell repertoires in COVID-19. Sequencing was performed with immunoSEQ multiplex PCR; in TCRdb, only in-frame clones are kept and a portion is missing. Seen here are roughly 120,000 clones, approximately 85% observed once, and the top ten hold approximately 15%. The material sequenced was peripheral blood. These receptors all stem from a woman aged 60-75 years with acute or convalescent COVID-19. CDR3s include the opening cysteine and the closing phenylalanine or tryptophan. Fields, in order: V gene, J gene, D gene, clone size, CDR3 protein, CDR3 DNA. A D gene is named only where the DNA matches it firmly. Only part of the rows carry a size: once, few, many, or a class if the clone is expanded.

v_gene: TRBV19; j_gene: TRBJ1-1; d_gene: -; abundance: few; CDR3aa: CASSIPTGSNTEAFF; CDR3nt: TGTGCCAGTAGTATCCCGACAGGTTCGAACACTGAAGCTTTCTTT
v_gene: TRBV15; j_gene: TRBJ2-2; d_gene: TRBD1; abundance: -; CDR3aa: CATSRDPYGTGNTGELFF; CDR3nt: TGTGCCACCAGCAGAGATCCGTACGGGACAGGGAACACCGGGGAGCTGTTTTTT
v_gene: TRBV15; j_gene: TRBJ1-5; d_gene: TRBD1; abundance: -; CDR3aa: CATSREGTGRHF; CDR3nt: TGTGCCACCAGCAGAGAAGGGACAGGGAGGCATTTT
v_gene: TRBV7-2; j_gene: TRBJ1-2; d_gene: TRBD1; abundance: -; CDR3aa: CASSLVRDRGGYTF; CDR3nt: TGTGCCAGCAGCTTAGTGCGGGACAGGGGTGGCTACACCTTC
v_gene: TRBV7-6; j_gene: TRBJ1-1; d_gene: -; abundance: -; CDR3aa: CASSLEQGSLNTEAFF; CDR3nt: TGTGCCAGCAGCTTAGAACAGGGATCTCTGAACACTGAAGCTTTCTTT
v_gene: TRBV11-2; j_gene: TRBJ2-5; d_gene: TRBD1; abundance: -; CDR3aa: CASSAATGYQETQYF; CDR3nt: TGTGCCAGCAGCGCGGCGACAGGGTACCAAGAGACCCAGTACTTC
v_gene: TRBV5-1; j_gene: TRBJ2-1; d_gene: TRBD1; abundance: -; CDR3aa: CASKTGTDIEQFF; CDR3nt: TGCGCCAGTAAAACCGGGACAGATATTGAGCAGTTCTTC
v_gene: TRBV21-1; j_gene: TRBJ1-2; d_gene: -; abundance: -; CDR3aa: CASSKPGIPGYTF; CDR3nt: TGTGCCAGCAGCAAACCGGGAATACCTGGCTACACCTTC
v_gene: TRBV9; j_gene: TRBJ2-1; d_gene: TRBD2; abundance: -; CDR3aa: CASSFYGGAENEQFF; CDR3nt: TGTGCCAGCAGCTTCTACGGGGGGGCTGAAAATGAGCAGTTCTTC
v_gene: TRBV14; j_gene: TRBJ2-5; d_gene: TRBD2; abundance: -; CDR3aa: CASSQDTGGAGETQYF; CDR3nt: TGTGCCAGCAGCCAAGATACCGGGGGGGCTGGAGAGACCCAGTACTTC
v_gene: TRBV7-2; j_gene: TRBJ1-3; d_gene: TRBD1; abundance: -; CDR3aa: CASSLGGTARSGNTIYF; CDR3nt: TGTGCCAGCAGCTTAGGGGGGACAGCCCGCTCTGGAAACACCATATATTTT
v_gene: TRBV11-3; j_gene: TRBJ1-4; d_gene: TRBD1; abundance: -; CDR3aa: CASSLPTGATNEKLFF; CDR3nt: TGTGCCAGCAGCTTACCTACAGGGGCAACTAATGAAAAACTGTTTTTT
v_gene: TRBV5-1; j_gene: TRBJ2-7; d_gene: TRBD2; abundance: -; CDR3aa: CASSLNGGAGEQYF; CDR3nt: TGCGCCAGCAGCTTGAACGGGGGGGCAGGCGAGCAGTACTTC
v_gene: TRBV5-1; j_gene: TRBJ2-1; d_gene: -; abundance: -; CDR3aa: CASTSTAGASANEQFF; CDR3nt: TGCGCCAGCACCTCGACTGCGGGGGCCTCCGCAAATGAGCAGTTCTTC
v_gene: TRBV28; j_gene: TRBJ2-2; d_gene: TRBD1; abundance: -; CDR3aa: CASSLRDRVIKYTGELFF; CDR3nt: TGTGCCAGCAGTTTAAGGGACAGGGTCATTAAATACACCGGGGAGCTGTTTTTT
v_gene: TRBV27; j_gene: TRBJ1-1; d_gene: TRBD1; abundance: -; CDR3aa: CASSPLDRGGPEAFF; CDR3nt: TGTGCCAGCAGTCCCCTAGACAGGGGGGGTCCTGAAGCTTTCTTT
v_gene: TRBV12-3/TRBV12-4; j_gene: TRBJ1-4; d_gene: -; abundance: -; CDR3aa: CASSPQAEKLFF; CDR3nt: TGTGCCAGCAGCCCGCAGGCTGAAAAACTGTTTTTT
v_gene: TRBV5-4; j_gene: TRBJ1-5; d_gene: TRBD1; abundance: -; CDR3aa: CASSPGSPGGDQPQHF; CDR3nt: TGTGCCAGCAGCCCCGGATCCCCAGGGGGCGACCAGCCCCAGCATTTT
v_gene: TRBV12-3/TRBV12-4; j_gene: TRBJ1-2; d_gene: -; abundance: few; CDR3aa: CASSYHGEGGYTF; CDR3nt: TGTGCCAGCAGTTACCACGGGGAAGGAGGCTACACCTTC
v_gene: TRBV12-5; j_gene: TRBJ2-7; d_gene: -; abundance: -; CDR3aa: CASGLVAGQTYEQYF; CDR3nt: TGTGCTAGTGGTTTGGTTGCGGGACAGACTTACGAGCAGTACTTC
v_gene: TRBV2; j_gene: TRBJ2-2; d_gene: -; abundance: -; CDR3aa: CASSERGWELFF; CDR3nt: TGTGCCAGCAGTGAAAGGGGGTGGGAGCTGTTTTTT
v_gene: TRBV7-2; j_gene: TRBJ2-7; d_gene: -; abundance: -; CDR3aa: CASSLLGVSYEQYF; CDR3nt: TGTGCCAGCAGCTTACTAGGGGTCTCCTACGAGCAGTACTTC
v_gene: TRBV15; j_gene: TRBJ1-6; d_gene: TRBD1; abundance: few; CDR3aa: CATSRDPTGNSPLHF; CDR3nt: TGTGCCACCAGCAGAGATCCGACAGGGAATTCACCCCTCCACTTT
v_gene: TRBV4-2; j_gene: TRBJ1-2; d_gene: TRBD1; abundance: -; CDR3aa: CASSQQGDTGGRGYGYTF; CDR3nt: TGTGCCAGCAGCCAACAAGGGGACACAGGGGGCCGTGGCTATGGCTACACCTTC
v_gene: TRBV10-3; j_gene: TRBJ2-5; d_gene: -; abundance: once; CDR3aa: CAISDPGGSRETQYF; CDR3nt: TGTGCCATCAGTGATCCTGGCGGGTCGCGGGAGACCCAGTACTTC
v_gene: TRBV4-3; j_gene: TRBJ2-6; d_gene: TRBD1; abundance: -; CDR3aa: CASSQDRRQGARGANVLTF; CDR3nt: TGCGCCAGCAGCCAAGATCGCCGACAGGGGGCGCGAGGGGCCAACGTCCTGACTTTC
v_gene: TRBV6-4; j_gene: TRBJ2-3; d_gene: -; abundance: -; CDR3aa: CASSPLGNTQYF; CDR3nt: TGTGCCAGCAGTCCACTCGGGAACACGCAGTATTTT
v_gene: TRBV5-1; j_gene: TRBJ1-6; d_gene: TRBD1; abundance: -; CDR3aa: CASSPVGQEAYNSPLHF; CDR3nt: TGCGCCAGCAGCCCCGTAGGACAGGAGGCGTATAATTCACCCCTCCACTTT
v_gene: TRBV6-5; j_gene: TRBJ2-7; d_gene: -; abundance: -; CDR3aa: CASSYGADRSYEQYF; CDR3nt: TGTGCCAGCAGTTATGGGGCTGACAGGTCCTACGAGCAGTACTTC
v_gene: TRBV11-3; j_gene: TRBJ2-7; d_gene: TRBD2; abundance: -; CDR3aa: CASTPGGYEQYF; CDR3nt: TGTGCCAGCACCCCGGGGGGCTACGAGCAGTACTTC
v_gene: TRBV5-1; j_gene: TRBJ1-6; d_gene: TRBD1; abundance: -; CDR3aa: CASSSKTFGTGVSPLHF; CDR3nt: TGCGCCAGCAGCTCCAAAACGTTCGGGACAGGGGTTTCGCCCCTCCACTTT
v_gene: TRBV2; j_gene: TRBJ1-2; d_gene: -; abundance: -; CDR3aa: CAGRQDNYGYTF; CDR3nt: TGTGCCGGGAGGCAGGACAACTATGGCTACACCTTC
v_gene: TRBV20-1; j_gene: TRBJ1-1; d_gene: -; abundance: -; CDR3aa: CSANRAPEAFF; CDR3nt: TGCAGTGCTAACAGGGCCCCTGAAGCTTTCTTT
v_gene: TRBV6-5; j_gene: TRBJ2-7; d_gene: -; abundance: few; CDR3aa: CASSYSGVQYF; CDR3nt: TGTGCCAGCAGTTACTCAGGGGTGCAGTACTTC
v_gene: TRBV28; j_gene: TRBJ2-1; d_gene: -; abundance: -; CDR3aa: CASSYRDEQFF; CDR3nt: TGTGCCAGCAGTTACAGGGATGAGCAGTTCTTC
v_gene: TRBV7-2; j_gene: TRBJ1-2; d_gene: TRBD1; abundance: -; CDR3aa: CASSLAEGQGTRGYTF; CDR3nt: TGTGCCAGCAGCTTAGCCGAGGGACAGGGGACGAGGGGCTACACCTTC
v_gene: TRBV5-1; j_gene: TRBJ2-1; d_gene: -; abundance: -; CDR3aa: CASSGGLDRPALNEQFF; CDR3nt: TGCGCCAGCAGCGGGGGGTTGGACAGGCCTGCCCTCAATGAGCAGTTCTTC
v_gene: TRBV7-3; j_gene: TRBJ2-5; d_gene: TRBD1; abundance: -; CDR3aa: CASSPGQGQETQYF; CDR3nt: TGTGCCAGCAGCCCCGGACAGGGCCAAGAGACCCAGTACTTC
v_gene: TRBV28; j_gene: TRBJ2-4; d_gene: TRBD1; abundance: -; CDR3aa: CASSPGTGDLYIQYF; CDR3nt: TGTGCCAGCAGCCCAGGGACAGGGGATTTATACATTCAGTACTTC
v_gene: TRBV6-5; j_gene: TRBJ2-7; d_gene: -; abundance: -; CDR3aa: CASSYSNFGYEQYF; CDR3nt: TGTGCCAGCAGTTACTCGAACTTCGGTTACGAGCAGTACTTC
v_gene: TRBV11-3; j_gene: TRBJ1-1; d_gene: TRBD1; abundance: -; CDR3aa: CASRPGQGMNTEAFF; CDR3nt: TGTGCCAGCAGACCGGGACAGGGAATGAACACTGAAGCTTTCTTT
v_gene: TRBV28; j_gene: TRBJ1-2; d_gene: TRBD1; abundance: -; CDR3aa: CASSMGQGAGGYTF; CDR3nt: TGTGCCAGCAGTATGGGACAGGGGGCTGGTGGCTACACCTTC
v_gene: TRBV7-2; j_gene: TRBJ2-3; d_gene: -; abundance: few; CDR3aa: CASSLDRPMYF; CDR3nt: TGTGCCAGCAGCTTAGACAGGCCCATGTATTTT
v_gene: TRBV6-2/TRBV6-3; j_gene: TRBJ1-5; d_gene: -; abundance: -; CDR3aa: CASSYSLGPQHF; CDR3nt: TGTGCCAGCAGTTACTCCCTAGGGCCCCAGCATTTT
v_gene: TRBV18; j_gene: TRBJ2-5; d_gene: -; abundance: -; CDR3aa: CASSPRSLQVAQETQYF; CDR3nt: TGTGCCAGCTCACCAAGGTCGTTGCAGGTTGCTCAAGAGACCCAGTACTTC
v_gene: TRBV27; j_gene: TRBJ2-3; d_gene: -; abundance: -; CDR3aa: CASSFGIGMGGTDTQYF; CDR3nt: TGTGCCAGCAGTTTTGGGATCGGGATGGGAGGCACAGATACGCAGTATTTT
v_gene: TRBV7-9; j_gene: TRBJ1-5; d_gene: -; abundance: -; CDR3aa: CASSLAGVLTDNQPQHF; CDR3nt: TGTGCCAGCAGCTTAGCTGGTGTTTTGACAGATAATCAGCCCCAGCATTTT
v_gene: TRBV13; j_gene: TRBJ2-1; d_gene: -; abundance: -; CDR3aa: CASSGSFRPNYNEQFF; CDR3nt: TGTGCCAGCAGCGGCAGCTTCAGGCCGAACTACAATGAGCAGTTCTTC
v_gene: TRBV5-1; j_gene: TRBJ2-5; d_gene: -; abundance: once; CDR3aa: CASSLIGAPQETQYF; CDR3nt: TGCGCCAGCAGCTTGATAGGGGCCCCACAAGAGACCCAGTACTTC
v_gene: TRBV4-1; j_gene: TRBJ1-2; d_gene: -; abundance: -; CDR3aa: CASSQVSNYGYTF; CDR3nt: TGCGCCAGCAGCCAAGTAAGCAACTATGGCTACACCTTC
v_gene: TRBV6-5; j_gene: TRBJ2-7; d_gene: TRBD1; abundance: -; CDR3aa: CASSLSGTATYEQYF; CDR3nt: TGTGCCAGCAGTCTCTCCGGGACAGCCACCTACGAGCAGTACTTC
v_gene: TRBV7-7; j_gene: TRBJ2-1; d_gene: -; abundance: -; CDR3aa: CASSLGRGDADEQFF; CDR3nt: TGTGCTAGCAGCTTAGGGCGCGGGGACGCGGATGAGCAGTTCTTC
v_gene: TRBV7-9; j_gene: TRBJ2-1; d_gene: -; abundance: -; CDR3aa: CASSSTEGAAYNEQFF; CDR3nt: TGTGCCAGCAGCTCCACCGAGGGCGCGGCCTACAATGAGCAGTTCTTC
v_gene: TRBV2; j_gene: TRBJ1-2; d_gene: TRBD1; abundance: -; CDR3aa: CASSRTGADYGYTF; CDR3nt: TGTGCCAGCAGTCGGACAGGGGCGGACTATGGCTACACCTTC
v_gene: TRBV28; j_gene: TRBJ1-5; d_gene: -; abundance: once; CDR3aa: CASVRGGNSQPQHF; CDR3nt: TGTGCCAGCGTAAGGGGGGGGAACAGTCAGCCCCAGCATTTT
v_gene: TRBV2; j_gene: TRBJ1-4; d_gene: TRBD1; abundance: -; CDR3aa: CASSGFGQGFGTNEKLFF; CDR3nt: TGTGCCAGCAGTGGATTTGGACAGGGGTTCGGTACTAATGAAAAACTGTTTTTT
v_gene: TRBV29-1; j_gene: TRBJ1-2; d_gene: -; abundance: -; CDR3aa: CSVYGAEANYGYTF; CDR3nt: TGCAGCGTTTATGGAGCAGAAGCTAACTATGGCTACACCTTC
v_gene: TRBV7-2; j_gene: TRBJ2-3; d_gene: TRBD2; abundance: -; CDR3aa: CASSKGLAASTDTQYF; CDR3nt: TGTGCCAGCAGCAAGGGACTAGCGGCTAGCACAGATACGCAGTATTTT
v_gene: TRBV24-1; j_gene: TRBJ2-1; d_gene: -; abundance: -; CDR3aa: CATSDFQTISYNEQFF; CDR3nt: TGTGCCACCAGTGATTTCCAGACTATTTCCTACAATGAGCAGTTCTTC
v_gene: TRBV28; j_gene: TRBJ1-5; d_gene: TRBD1; abundance: once; CDR3aa: CASSYEQGYGQPQHF; CDR3nt: TGTGCCAGCAGTTACGAACAGGGGTACGGTCAGCCCCAGCATTTT